This entry is about one T cell receptor (beta chain). The antigen this receptor binds is unknown. Per-nucleotide qualities are absent, and no much larger clonotype sits a single base away. Patients with a history of autoimmune disease or receiving systemic immunosuppression were excluded from the trial. Peripheral blood for TCR sequencing was collected from all dose cohorts at baseline, on cycle 4 day 1, and on cycle 7 day 1. The samples were drawn from a first-in-human, open-label, multicenter phase I dose-escalation trial of ivuxolimab. Adults with locally advanced or metastatic melanoma, renal cell, hepatocellular, or head and neck squamous cell carcinoma were enrolled in the trial. CD4+ and CD8+ T cells were sorted separately from peripheral blood before TCR sequencing. The entry originates in a study of OX40 agonist ivuxolimab in advanced cancers. Study-wide context: The costimulatory receptor OX40 (CD134) was targeted by ivuxolimab, a fully human IgG2 agonistic monoclonal antibody. Three dose-escalation patients achieved partial responses, one with hepatocellular carcinoma and two with cutaneous melanoma. Intravenous ivuxolimab was administered to patients every 2 weeks at six dose levels: 0.01, 0.1, 0.3, 1.5, 3 and 10 mg/kg. The paper describes the monotherapy dose-escalation part (N of about 54 patients) of the phase I trial of ivuxolimab. Among the approximately 50 dose-escalation patients, around 19 had hepatocellular carcinoma, approximately 15 melanoma, 9 renal cell carcinoma and 9 head and neck cancer. Peripheral TCRbeta sequencing was intended to test whether TCR sequence diversity was altered and clonal T-cell expansion was caused by ivuxolimab. In the dose-escalation cohort, around four fifths of patients were male, and the mean age was around 65 years with a range of roughly 23 to 79. Prior anti-PD-1, anti-PD-L1 or anti-CTLA-4 therapy was permitted, and 30% to 45% of dose-escalation patients had received checkpoint inhibitors. Here is what the overall study found, with its caveats: Which antigens the clonally expanded peripheral T cells were specific for was not determined. Low levels of normalized T-cell clonal expansion were also seen in some patients who did not respond. In partial responders in the 0.1-3.0 mg/kg groups, normalized peripheral clonal expansion was found to be among the lowest, especially among CD8+ T cells. At doses from 0.1 to 3.0 mg/kg, clonal expansion was seen in both CD4+ and CD8+ blood T cells between baseline and week 6. After ivuxolimab, more expanded clones were found on average in CD8+ T cells than in CD4+ T cells.

The CDR3, cysteine through phenylalanine, is 15 amino acids long. Only the CDR3 DNA is retained, 45 bases long and in frame from the first base. V sheds 4 bases and J sheds 3 bases, leaving 14 bases between their ends. Taken from the germline V gene, the CDR1 and CDR2 loops are SGHVS and FQNEAQ. Genomic DNA was isolated from the sorted cells so that the TCRbeta CDR3 region could be sequenced. TCRbeta CDR3 regions were sequenced using the immunoSEQ Assay. TCRdb re-hosts the immuneACCESS table, in-frame sequences only. Its copies lack some clones; in the studies checked, an unresolved V gene accounts for under half of them, and the cause for the rest is not known. This sample holds tens of thousands of clones; roughly 80% were observed only once. The top ten clonotypes cover approximately 4.5% of the sample.

The rearrangement combines TRBV7-8 with TRBJ2-3; TRBD2 might be the D gene, on 5 matching bases. The receptor was isolated from an adult with an advanced solid tumor such as melanoma, head and neck, liver or kidney cancer. Sequenced material: CD4+ or CD8+ T cells sorted from blood, taken in a trial of the OX40 agonist ivuxolimab. The CDR3 sequence is CASSSLGGLTDTQYF. The nucleotide sequence is given as TGTGCCAGCAGCTCCCTGGGCGGACTTACAGATACGCAGTATTTT.